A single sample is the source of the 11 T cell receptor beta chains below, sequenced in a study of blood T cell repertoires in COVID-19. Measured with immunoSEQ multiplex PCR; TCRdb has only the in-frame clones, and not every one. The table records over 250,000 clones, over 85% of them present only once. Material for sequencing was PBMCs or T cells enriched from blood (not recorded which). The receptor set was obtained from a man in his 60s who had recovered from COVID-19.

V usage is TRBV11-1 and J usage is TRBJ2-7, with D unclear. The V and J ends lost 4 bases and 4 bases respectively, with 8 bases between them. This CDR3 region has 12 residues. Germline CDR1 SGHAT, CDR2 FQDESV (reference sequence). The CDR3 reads CASSSYRYEQYF. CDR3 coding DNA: TGTGCCAGCAGCTCGTACAGATACGAGCAGTACTTC.

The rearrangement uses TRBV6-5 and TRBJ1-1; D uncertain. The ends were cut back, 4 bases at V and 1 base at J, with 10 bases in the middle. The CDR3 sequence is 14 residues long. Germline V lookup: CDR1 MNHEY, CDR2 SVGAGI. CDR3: CASSSHSGNTEAFF. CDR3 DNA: TGTGCCAGCAGTTCTCACTCAGGGAACACTGAAGCTTTCTTT.

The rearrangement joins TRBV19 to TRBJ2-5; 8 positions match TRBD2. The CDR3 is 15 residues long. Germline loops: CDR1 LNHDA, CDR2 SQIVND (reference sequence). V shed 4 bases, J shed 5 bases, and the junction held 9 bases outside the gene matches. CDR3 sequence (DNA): TGTGCCAGTAGTACCAGAGCGGGGGAGAGGGAGACCCAGTACTTC. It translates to CASSTRAGERETQYF.

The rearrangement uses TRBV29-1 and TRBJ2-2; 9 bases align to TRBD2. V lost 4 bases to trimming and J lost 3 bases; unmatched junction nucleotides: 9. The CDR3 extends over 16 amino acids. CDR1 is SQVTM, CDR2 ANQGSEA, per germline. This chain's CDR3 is CSVVRERGVDTGELFF. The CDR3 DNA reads TGCAGCGTTGTGCGTGAGCGGGGGGTTGACACCGGGGAGCTGTTTTTT.

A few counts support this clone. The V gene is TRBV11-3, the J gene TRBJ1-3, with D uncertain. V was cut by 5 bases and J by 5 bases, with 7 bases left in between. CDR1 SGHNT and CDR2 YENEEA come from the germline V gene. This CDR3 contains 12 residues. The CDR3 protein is CASSLARNTIYF. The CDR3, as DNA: TGTGCCAGCAGCCTCGCGCGAAACACCATATATTTT.

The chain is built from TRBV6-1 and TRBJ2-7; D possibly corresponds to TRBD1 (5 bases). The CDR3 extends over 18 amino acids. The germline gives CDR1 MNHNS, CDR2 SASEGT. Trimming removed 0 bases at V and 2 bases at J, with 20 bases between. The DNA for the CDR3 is TGTGCCAGCAGTGAAGCGCTTGGAGCCGGCAGGGAAGCCTACGAGCAGTACTTC. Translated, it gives CASSEALGAGREAYEQYF.

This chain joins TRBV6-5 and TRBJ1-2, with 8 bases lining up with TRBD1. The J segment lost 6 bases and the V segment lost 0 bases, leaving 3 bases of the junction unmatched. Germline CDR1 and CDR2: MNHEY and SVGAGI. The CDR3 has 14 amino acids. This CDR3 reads CASSYSEDRDGYTF. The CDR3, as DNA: TGTGCCAGCAGTTACTCGGAGGACAGGGATGGCTACACCTTC.

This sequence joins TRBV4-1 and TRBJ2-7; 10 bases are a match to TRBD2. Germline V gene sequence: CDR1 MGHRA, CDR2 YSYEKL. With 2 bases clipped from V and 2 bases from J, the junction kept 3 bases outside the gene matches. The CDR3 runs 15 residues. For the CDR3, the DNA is TGCGCCAGCAGCCAACAGGGACTAGCGACCTACGAGCAGTACTTC. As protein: CASSQQGLATYEQYF.

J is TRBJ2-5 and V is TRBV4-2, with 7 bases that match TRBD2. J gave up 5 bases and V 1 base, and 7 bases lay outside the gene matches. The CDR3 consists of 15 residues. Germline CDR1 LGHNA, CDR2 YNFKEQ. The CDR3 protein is CASSQGNGGFETQYF. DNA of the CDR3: TGTGCCAGCAGCCAAGGGAACGGGGGGTTTGAGACCCAGTACTTC.

The CDR3 here is CASSVAGDRGPATQETQYF. The CDR3 DNA sequence: TGTGCCAGCAGCGTAGCGGGGGACAGGGGCCCCGCAACCCAAGAGACCCAGTACTTC. This sequence joins TRBV9 and TRBJ2-5, with 10 bases that match TRBD1. Germline V lookup: CDR1 SGDLS, CDR2 YYNGEE. V shed 0 bases and J 1 base; nucleotides not matched to a gene: 12. The CDR3 is made up of 19 amino acids.

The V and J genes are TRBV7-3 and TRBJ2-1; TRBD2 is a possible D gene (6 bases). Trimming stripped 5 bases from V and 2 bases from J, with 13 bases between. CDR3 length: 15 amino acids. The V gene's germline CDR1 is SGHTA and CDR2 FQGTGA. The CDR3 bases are TGTGCCAGCAGCCAAGGCGGGAAGCCCTACAATGAGCAGTTCTTC. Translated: CASSQGGKPYNEQFF. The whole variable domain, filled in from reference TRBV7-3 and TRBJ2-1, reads GAGVSQTPSNKVTEKGKYVELRCDPISGHTALYWYRQSLGQGPEFLIYFQGTGAADDSGLPNDRFFAVRPEGSVSTLKIQRTERGDSAVYLCASSQGGKPYNEQFFGPGTRLTVL.